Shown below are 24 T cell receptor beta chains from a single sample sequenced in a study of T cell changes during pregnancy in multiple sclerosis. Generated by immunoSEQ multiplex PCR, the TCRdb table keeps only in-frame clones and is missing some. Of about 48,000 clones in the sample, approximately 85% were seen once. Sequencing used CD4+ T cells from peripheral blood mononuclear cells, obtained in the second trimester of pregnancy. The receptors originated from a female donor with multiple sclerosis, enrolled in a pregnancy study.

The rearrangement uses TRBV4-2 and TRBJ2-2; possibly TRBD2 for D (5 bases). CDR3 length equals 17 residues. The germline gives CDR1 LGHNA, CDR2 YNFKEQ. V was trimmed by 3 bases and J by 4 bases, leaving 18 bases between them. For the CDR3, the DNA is TGTGCCAGCAGCCAGCCTAGGGTAGCGAGACCCACCGGGGAGCTGTTTTTT. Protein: CASSQPRVARPTGELFF.

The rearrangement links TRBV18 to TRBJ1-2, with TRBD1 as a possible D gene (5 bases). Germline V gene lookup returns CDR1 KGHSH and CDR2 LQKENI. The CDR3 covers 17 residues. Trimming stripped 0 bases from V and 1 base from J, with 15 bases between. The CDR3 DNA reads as TGTGCCAGCTCACCACCGAATGGGGGGAGCAATAACTATGGCTACACCTTC. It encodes CASSPPNGGSNNYGYTF.

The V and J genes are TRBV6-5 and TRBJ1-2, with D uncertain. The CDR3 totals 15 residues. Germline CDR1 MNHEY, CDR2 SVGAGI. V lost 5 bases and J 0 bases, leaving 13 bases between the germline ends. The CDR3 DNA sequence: TGTGCCAGCAGTCTTCTCGGGGAATCTAACTATGGCTACACCTTC. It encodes CASSLLGESNYGYTF.

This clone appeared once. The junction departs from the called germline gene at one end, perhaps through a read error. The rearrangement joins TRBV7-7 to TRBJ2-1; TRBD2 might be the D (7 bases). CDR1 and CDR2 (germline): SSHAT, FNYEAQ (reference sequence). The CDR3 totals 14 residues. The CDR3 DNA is TGTGCTAGCAGCTTAACGGCGGGGGCTAATGAGCAGTTCTTC. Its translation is CASSLTAGANEQFF.

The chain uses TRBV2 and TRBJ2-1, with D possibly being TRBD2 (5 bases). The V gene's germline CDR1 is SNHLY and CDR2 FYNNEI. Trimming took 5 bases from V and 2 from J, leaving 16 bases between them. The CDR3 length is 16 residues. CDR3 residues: CASSKTRPRTYNEQFF. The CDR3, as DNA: TGTGCCAGCAGTAAAACTAGACCCCGTACCTACAATGAGCAGTTCTTC. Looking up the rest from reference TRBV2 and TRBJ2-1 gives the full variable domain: EPEVTQTPSHQVTQMGQEVILRCVPISNHLYFYWYRQILGQKVEFLVSFYNNEISEKSEIFDDQFSVERPDGSNFTLKIRSTKLEDSAMYFCASSKTRPRTYNEQFFGPGTRLTVL.

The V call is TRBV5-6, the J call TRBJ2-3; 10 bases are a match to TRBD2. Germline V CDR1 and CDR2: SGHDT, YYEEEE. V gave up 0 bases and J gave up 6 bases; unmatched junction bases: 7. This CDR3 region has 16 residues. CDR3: CASSLEVAGGSDTQYF. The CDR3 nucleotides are TGTGCCAGCAGCTTGGAGGTAGCGGGGGGCTCGGATACGCAGTATTTT.

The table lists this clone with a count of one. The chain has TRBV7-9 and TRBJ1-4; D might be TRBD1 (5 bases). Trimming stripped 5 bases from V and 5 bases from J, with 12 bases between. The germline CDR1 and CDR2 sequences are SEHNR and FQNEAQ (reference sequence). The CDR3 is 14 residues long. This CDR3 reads CASSLVRENEKLFF. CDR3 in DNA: TGTGCCAGCAGCCTAGTCAGGGAAAATGAAAAACTGTTTTTT.

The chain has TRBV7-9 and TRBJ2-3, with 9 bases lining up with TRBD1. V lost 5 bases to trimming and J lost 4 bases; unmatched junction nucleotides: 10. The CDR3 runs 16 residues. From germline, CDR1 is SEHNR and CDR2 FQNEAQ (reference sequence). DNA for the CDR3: TGTGCCAGCAGCCCGTACCGGGACAGGGCGGCAGATACGCAGTATTTT. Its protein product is CASSPYRDRAADTQYF.

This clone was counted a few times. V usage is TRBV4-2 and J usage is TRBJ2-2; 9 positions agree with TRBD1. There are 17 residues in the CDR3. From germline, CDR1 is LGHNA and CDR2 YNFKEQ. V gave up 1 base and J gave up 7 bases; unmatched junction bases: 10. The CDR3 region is CASSQVSTGGFSGELFF. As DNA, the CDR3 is TGTGCCAGCAGCCAAGTTTCGACAGGGGGGTTTAGCGGGGAGCTGTTTTTT.

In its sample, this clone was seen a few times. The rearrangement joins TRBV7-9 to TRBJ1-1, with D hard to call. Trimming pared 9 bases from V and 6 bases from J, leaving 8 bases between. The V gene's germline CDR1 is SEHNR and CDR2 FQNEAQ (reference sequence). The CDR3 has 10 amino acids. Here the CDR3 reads CASSRSEAFF. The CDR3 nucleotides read TGTGCCAGTAGCCGGTCTGAAGCTTTCTTT.

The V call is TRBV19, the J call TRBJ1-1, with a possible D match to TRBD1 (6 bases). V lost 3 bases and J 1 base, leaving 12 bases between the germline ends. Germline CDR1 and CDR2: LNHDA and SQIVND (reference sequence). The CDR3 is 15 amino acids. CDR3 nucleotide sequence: TGTGCCAGTAGTATTTTTGCGACAGGGAACACTGAAGCTTTCTTT. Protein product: CASSIFATGNTEAFF.

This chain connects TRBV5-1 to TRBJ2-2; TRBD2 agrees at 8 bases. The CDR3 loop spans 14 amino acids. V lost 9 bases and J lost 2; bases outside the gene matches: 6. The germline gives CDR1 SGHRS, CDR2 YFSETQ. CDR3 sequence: CATRGTRNTGELFF. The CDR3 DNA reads TGCGCCACCCGAGGGACTAGAAACACCGGGGAGCTGTTTTTT.

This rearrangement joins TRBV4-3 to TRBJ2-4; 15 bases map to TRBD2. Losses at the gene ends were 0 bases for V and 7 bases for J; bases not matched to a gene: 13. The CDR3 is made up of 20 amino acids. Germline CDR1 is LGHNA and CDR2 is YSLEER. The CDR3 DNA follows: TGCGCCAGCAGCCAAGATCAACCCGGGACTAGCGGGAGGAGGGGGAACATTCAGTACTTC. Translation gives CASSQDQPGTSGRRGNIQYF.

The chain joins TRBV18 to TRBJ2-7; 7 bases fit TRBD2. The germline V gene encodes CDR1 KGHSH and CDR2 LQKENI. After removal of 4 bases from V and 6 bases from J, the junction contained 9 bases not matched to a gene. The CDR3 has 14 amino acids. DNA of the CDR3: TGTGCCAGCTCACGGGCGAGGAGGGAGGGCGAGCAGTACTTC. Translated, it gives CASSRARREGEQYF. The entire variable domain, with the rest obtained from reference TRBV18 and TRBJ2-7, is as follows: NAGVMQNPRHLVRRRGQEARLRCSPMKGHSHVYWYRQLPEEGLKFMVYLQKENIIDESGMPKERFSAEFPKEGPSILRIQQVVRGDSAAYFCASSRARREGEQYFGPGTRLTVT.

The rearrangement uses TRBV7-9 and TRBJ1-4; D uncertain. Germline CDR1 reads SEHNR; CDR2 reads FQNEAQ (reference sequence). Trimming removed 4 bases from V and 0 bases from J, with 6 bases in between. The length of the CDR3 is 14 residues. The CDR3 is CASSSVTTNEKLFF. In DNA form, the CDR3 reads TGTGCCAGCAGCTCAGTGACAACTAATGAAAAACTGTTTTTT. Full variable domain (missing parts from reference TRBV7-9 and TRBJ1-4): DTGVSQNPRHKITKRGQNVTFRCDPISEHNRLYWYRQTLGQGPEFLTYFQNEAQLEKSRLLSDRFSAERPKGSFSTLEIQRTEQGDSAMYLCASSSVTTNEKLFFGSGTQLSVL.

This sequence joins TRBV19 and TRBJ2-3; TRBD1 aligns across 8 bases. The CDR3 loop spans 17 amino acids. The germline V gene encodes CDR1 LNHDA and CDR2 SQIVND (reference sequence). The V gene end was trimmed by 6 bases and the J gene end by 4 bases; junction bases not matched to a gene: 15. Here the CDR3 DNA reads TGTGCCAGTAGCGGGCCCGGACAGGGATCCTGGGCAGATACGCAGTATTTT. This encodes CASSGPGQGSWADTQYF.

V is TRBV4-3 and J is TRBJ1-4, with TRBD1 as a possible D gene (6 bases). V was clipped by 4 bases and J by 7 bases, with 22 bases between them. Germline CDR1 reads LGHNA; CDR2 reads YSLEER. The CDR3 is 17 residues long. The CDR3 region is CASSLTGYEASGEKLFF. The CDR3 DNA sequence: TGCGCCAGCAGCCTCACAGGGTATGAGGCGTCGGGTGAAAAACTGTTTTTT.

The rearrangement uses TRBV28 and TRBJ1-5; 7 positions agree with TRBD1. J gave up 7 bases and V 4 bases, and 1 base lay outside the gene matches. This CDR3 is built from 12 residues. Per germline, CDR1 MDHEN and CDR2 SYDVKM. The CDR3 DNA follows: TGTGCCAGCAGTTCAGGGGGACAGCCCCAGCATTTT. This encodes CASSSGGQPQHF.

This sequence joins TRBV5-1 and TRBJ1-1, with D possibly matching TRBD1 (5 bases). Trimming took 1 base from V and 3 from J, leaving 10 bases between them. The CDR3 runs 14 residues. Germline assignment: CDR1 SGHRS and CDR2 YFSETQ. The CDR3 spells CASSLLGTDTEAFF. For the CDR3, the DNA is TGCGCCAGCAGCTTGTTGGGGACTGACACTGAAGCTTTCTTT.

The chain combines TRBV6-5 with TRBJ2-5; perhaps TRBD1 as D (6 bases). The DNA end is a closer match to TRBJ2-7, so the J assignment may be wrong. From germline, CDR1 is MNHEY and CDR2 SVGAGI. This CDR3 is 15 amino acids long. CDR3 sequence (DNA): TGTGCCAGCAGTTTCTCAGGACTCACAGGGCGCGAGCAGTACTTC. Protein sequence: CASSFSGLTGREQYF.

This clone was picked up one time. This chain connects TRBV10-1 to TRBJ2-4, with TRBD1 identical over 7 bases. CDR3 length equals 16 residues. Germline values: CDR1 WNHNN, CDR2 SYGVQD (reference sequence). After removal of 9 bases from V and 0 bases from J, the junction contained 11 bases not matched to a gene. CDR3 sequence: CARVRDRRLAKNIQYF. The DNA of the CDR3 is TGCGCCAGAGTCCGGGACAGAAGACTAGCCAAAAACATTCAGTACTTC.

The CDR3 loop reads CASSPRLAGNNEQFF. The CDR3 bases are TGTGCCAGTAGTCCCAGACTAGCGGGGAACAATGAGCAGTTCTTC. The gene calls are TRBV19 and TRBJ2-1; TRBD2 agrees at 11 bases. The CDR3 contains 15 residues. Germline loops: CDR1 LNHDA, CDR2 SQIVND (reference sequence). J was trimmed by 5 bases and V by 5 bases; bases with no gene match: 5.

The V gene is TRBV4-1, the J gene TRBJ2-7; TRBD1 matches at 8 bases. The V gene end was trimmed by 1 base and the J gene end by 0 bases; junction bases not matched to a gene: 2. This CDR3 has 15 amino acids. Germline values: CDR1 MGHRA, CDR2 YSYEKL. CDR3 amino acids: CASSQGQGSSYEQYF. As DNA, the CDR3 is TGCGCCAGCAGCCAAGGACAGGGGAGCTCCTACGAGCAGTACTTC.

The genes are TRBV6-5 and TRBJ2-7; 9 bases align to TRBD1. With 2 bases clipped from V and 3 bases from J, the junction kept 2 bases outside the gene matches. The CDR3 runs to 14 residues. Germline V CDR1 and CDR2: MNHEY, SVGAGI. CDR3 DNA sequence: TGTGCCAGCAGTTACGGGACAGGGTTCTACGAGCAGTACTTC. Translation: CASSYGTGFYEQYF.